This TCR beta chain was observed in a study of cytomegalovirus exposure and HLA in healthy donors. The CDR3 runs to 15 residues. Trimming pared 5 bases from V and 3 bases from J, leaving 13 bases between. From germline, CDR1 is SEHNR and CDR2 FQNEAQ (reference sequence). The repertoire was sequenced with immunoSEQ multiplex PCR; TCRdb's copy has only in-frame clones and lacks some. The table shows about 150,000 clones, with around 88% occurring only once. The receptor comes from a man aged 18 to 35 in good health and CMV-seropositive. The V call is TRBV7-9, the J call TRBJ1-4; D might be TRBD1 (6 bases). The specimen was PBMCs. As DNA, the CDR3 is TGTGCCAGCAGCACCTTACAGGGACCTAATGAAAAACTGTTTTTT. Translation: CASSTLQGPNEKLFF.